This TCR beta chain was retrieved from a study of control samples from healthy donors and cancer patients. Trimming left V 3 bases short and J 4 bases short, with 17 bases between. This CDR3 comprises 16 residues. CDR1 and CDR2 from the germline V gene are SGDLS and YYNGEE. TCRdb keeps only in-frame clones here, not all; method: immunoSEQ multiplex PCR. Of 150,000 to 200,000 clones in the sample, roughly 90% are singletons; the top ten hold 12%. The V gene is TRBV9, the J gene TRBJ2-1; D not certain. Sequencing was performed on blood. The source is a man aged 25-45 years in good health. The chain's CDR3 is CASSAAALVPYNEQFF. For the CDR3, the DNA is TGTGCCAGCAGCGCCGCGGCCCTAGTCCCATACAATGAGCAGTTCTTC.